What follows are 20 T cell receptor beta chains derived from one specimen sequenced in a study of shared clonotypes between healthy human individuals (TCRdb year 2020). The receptor library was made with the immunoSEQ multiplex PCR assay. In TCRdb, the immuneACCESS table is reduced to in-frame sequences with V and J assigned. These tables do not hold every clone; where another copy was compared, an unresolved V gene accounts for under half, and the others remain unexplained. This sample holds some 500,000 clones; 95% to 96% were observed only once. The ten largest account for about 0.068% of the sample. Sequencing was performed on naive CD4+ T cells sorted from blood. In light of the paper, this sample's cell subset or site label describes: CD45RA+ positively selected. The receptors originated from a woman aged 30 to 39 in good health.

This rearrangement joins TRBV19 to TRBJ2-7; D may be TRBD1 (5 bases). The germline CDR1 and CDR2 sequences are LNHDA and SQIVND (reference sequence). V was clipped by 3 bases and J by 3 bases, with 12 bases between them. The CDR3 length is 14 residues. The CDR3 loop reads CASSIQGADYEQYF. The CDR3 nucleotides are TGTGCCAGTAGTATTCAAGGGGCAGACTACGAGCAGTACTTC.

V and J are TRBV7-2 and TRBJ2-5; D gene unclear. The V gene lost 5 bases and the J gene lost 1 base, with 14 bases spanning the gap. Germline CDR1 reads SGHTA; CDR2 reads FQGNSA. The CDR3 has 15 residues. The CDR3, as DNA: TGTGCCAGCAGCCCTGCCGTGGCAGTCCAAGAGACCCAGTACTTC. Protein: CASSPAVAVQETQYF. Drawing the rest from reference TRBV7-2 and TRBJ2-5, the complete variable domain is GAGVSQSPSNKVTEKGKDVELRCDPISGHTALYWYRQSLGQGLEFLIYFQGNSAPDKSGLPSDRFSAERTGGSVSTLTIQRTQQEDSAVYLCASSPAVAVQETQYFGPGTRLLVL.

J is TRBJ1-1 and V is TRBV19; D is ambiguous. The length of the CDR3 is 14 residues. The V gene lost 1 base and the J gene lost 7 bases, with 13 bases spanning the gap. Germline V gene sequence: CDR1 LNHDA, CDR2 SQIVND (reference sequence). CDR3 sequence (DNA): TGTGCCAGTAGTATAGGCGGAAGAACCAGTGAAGCTTTCTTT. As protein: CASSIGGRTSEAFF. Using reference TRBV19 and TRBJ1-1 for the parts outside the CDR3, the full variable domain is DGGITQSPKYLFRKEGQNVTLSCEQNLNHDAMYWYRQDPGQGLRLIYYSQIVNDFQKGDIAEGYSVSREKKESFPLTVTSAQKNPTAFYLCASSIGGRTSEAFFGQGTRLTVV.

This clone has just one count. J is TRBJ2-7 and V is TRBV19; 7 bases fit TRBD1. The CDR3 spans 13 residues. Germline V CDR1 and CDR2: LNHDA, SQIVND (reference sequence). The trim removed 1 base at V and 7 bases at J, leaving 4 bases unmatched. CDR3 sequence: CASSIGQGGEQYF. In nucleotides, the CDR3 is TGTGCCAGTAGTATAGGACAGGGTGGAGAGCAGTACTTC.

The chain employs TRBV7-9 and TRBJ2-3, with 7 positions matching TRBD2. Unmatched junction bases numbered 9, after V lost 3 bases and J lost 6 bases. Per the germline V gene, CDR1 is SEHNR and CDR2 is FQNEAQ (reference sequence). CDR3 size: 15 residues. Here the CDR3 DNA reads TGTGCCAGCAGCTTCGGACTAGAAATATCGGATACGCAGTATTTT. It codes for CASSFGLEISDTQYF.

This rearrangement joins TRBV5-5 to TRBJ2-7, with 9 bases matching TRBD1. Germline trimming cut 4 bases from V and 6 bases from J; bases unmatched to any gene: 8. The germline V gene encodes CDR1 SGHKS and CDR2 YYEKEE (reference sequence). The CDR3 extends over 14 amino acids. This chain's CDR3 is CASSPTGGLSEQYF. The CDR3 DNA follows: TGTGCCAGCAGCCCCACAGGGGGCCTCAGCGAGCAGTACTTC.

The CDR3 sequence is CASSDVGRGRFF. CDR3 bases: TGTGCCAGCAGTGATGTAGGACGAGGGAGGTTCTTC. V gene TRBV28 combines with J gene TRBJ2-1, with a tentative D call TRBD2 (5 bases). CDR1 MDHEN and CDR2 SYDVKM come from the germline V gene. The V gene lost 5 bases and the J gene lost 15 bases, with 17 bases spanning the gap. The length of the CDR3 is 12 residues.

The V gene is TRBV4-1, the J gene TRBJ2-7; 8 bases align to TRBD2. The CDR3 is 16 residues long. Looked up from germline, CDR1 is MGHRA and CDR2 is YSYEKL. V was clipped by 2 bases and J by 2 bases; unmatched bases: 8. The CDR3 reads CASSQLYISGTYEQYF. As DNA, the CDR3 is TGCGCCAGCAGCCAACTGTATATTAGCGGGACCTACGAGCAGTACTTC.

The chain recombines TRBV9 with TRBJ2-4; TRBD1 agrees at 8 bases. V shed 3 bases, J shed 8 bases, and the junction held 7 bases outside the gene matches. Germline loops: CDR1 SGDLS, CDR2 YYNGEE. CDR3 length: 14 amino acids. The CDR3 sequence is CASSGTGLGYIQYF. CDR3 DNA sequence: TGTGCCAGCAGCGGGACAGGGCTGGGATACATTCAGTACTTC.

As regards this clone: Different DNA sequences within this sample yield the same CDR3. The chain has TRBV5-1 and TRBJ1-1; unclear D gene. Per germline, CDR1 SGHRS and CDR2 YFSETQ. V was cut by 0 bases and J by 2 bases, with 5 bases left in between. The CDR3 loop spans 13 amino acids. The chain's CDR3 is CASSLGVNTEAFF. The CDR3 region has the DNA TGCGCCAGCAGCTTGGGGGTAAACACTGAAGCTTTCTTT. The full variable domain, rest sourced from reference TRBV5-1 and TRBJ1-1, is KAGVTQTPRYLIKTRGQQVTLSCSPISGHRSVSWYQQTPGQGLQFLFEYFSETQRNKGNFPGRFSGRQFSNSRSEMNVSTLELGDSALYLCASSLGVNTEAFFGQGTRLTVV.

V gene TRBV25-1 combines with J gene TRBJ1-1; D unclear. The V gene's germline CDR1 is MGHDK and CDR2 SYGVNS. CDR3 length: 15 amino acids. Deletions cut 3 bases from V and 4 bases from J, with 15 bases between. The CDR3 sequence is CASSDRRGPFTEAFF. In nucleotides, the CDR3 is TGTGCCAGCAGTGATCGTCGAGGCCCCTTCACTGAAGCTTTCTTT.

The chain uses TRBV5-6 and TRBJ2-4; the match to TRBD2 covers 11 bases. Germline-derived CDR1 and CDR2 are SGHDT and YYEEEE. Trimming removed 2 bases from V and 7 bases from J; junction bases left unmatched: 5. This CDR3 spans 15 amino acids. CDR3 nucleotides: TGTGCCAGCAGCTTACTAGCGGGAGTGGGGAACATTCAGTACTTC. Translating it yields CASSLLAGVGNIQYF.

The rearrangement links TRBV5-1 to TRBJ1-1, with a tentative D call TRBD1 (5 bases). Germline-derived CDR1 and CDR2 are SGHRS and YFSETQ. This CDR3 has 14 amino acids. The V gene lost 2 bases and the J gene lost 0 bases, with 8 bases spanning the gap. CDR3 sequence: CASSLPQVNTEAFF. DNA of the CDR3: TGCGCCAGCAGCTTACCACAGGTGAACACTGAAGCTTTCTTT.

This chain uses TRBV27 with TRBJ2-2; unclear D gene. The CDR3 sequence is 12 residues long. The germline V gene encodes CDR1 MNHEY and CDR2 SMNVEV (reference sequence). V lost 4 bases and J lost 6, with 6 bases in between. CDR3 in amino acids: CASSSNPGELFF. In DNA form, the CDR3 reads TGTGCCAGCAGTTCAAACCCCGGGGAGCTGTTTTTT.

CDR3 sequence reads: CASSPSGADTIYF. In DNA, the CDR3 is TGCGCCAGCAGCCCTAGCGGGGCTGACACCATATATTTT. The rearrangement joins TRBV5-1 to TRBJ1-3; D is possibly TRBD1 (5 bases). Germline CDR1 reads SGHRS; CDR2 reads YFSETQ. Trimming removed 4 bases at V and 8 bases at J, with 13 bases between. The CDR3 runs to 13 residues.

The chain uses TRBV27 and TRBJ1-1, with D hard to call. Trimming pared 8 bases from V and 8 bases from J, leaving 15 bases between. The CDR3 is 12 amino acids. Germline V CDR1 and CDR2: MNHEY, SMNVEV (reference sequence). The CDR3 region has the DNA TGTGCCAGCCTGAGGGCAGACGGAGAAGCTTTCTTT. Translating gives CASLRADGEAFF.

The rearrangement uses TRBV20-1 and TRBJ1-1; D is unresolved. This CDR3 is built from 11 residues. V shed 3 bases and J shed 7 bases, with 9 bases lying between them. Per the germline V gene, CDR1 is DFQATT and CDR2 is SNEGSKA (reference sequence). CDR3 in DNA: TGCAGTGCTAGCAGTCGAGTTGAAGCTTTCTTT. Residues: CSASSRVEAFF.

The chain combines TRBV7-9 with TRBJ1-2; 8 positions agree with TRBD1. Germline CDR1 and CDR2: SEHNR and FQNEAQ (reference sequence). Trimming took 4 bases from V and 4 from J; bases not matched to a gene: 8. The CDR3 extends over 15 amino acids. The CDR3 sequence: CASSSTGVPIYGYTF. The CDR3, as DNA: TGTGCCAGCAGCTCGACAGGGGTCCCGATCTATGGCTACACCTTC.

This clone was observed a single time. The V and J genes are TRBV28 and TRBJ1-5, with D possibly matching TRBD1 (5 bases). From germline, CDR1 is MDHEN and CDR2 SYDVKM. This CDR3 is built from 17 residues. V was shortened by 4 bases and J by 5 bases, with 21 bases between the two germline ends. For the CDR3, the DNA is TGTGCCAGCAGTTACCCCCCCGGGTCAAGGGGTCATCAGCCCCAGCATTTT. As protein: CASSYPPGSRGHQPQHF. The variable domain in full, completed from reference TRBV28 and TRBJ1-5, reads DVKVTQSSRYLVKRTGEKVFLECVQDMDHENMFWYRQDPGLGLRLIYFSYDVKMKEKGDIPEGYSVSREKKERFSLILESASTNQTSMYLCASSYPPGSRGHQPQHFGDGTRLSIL.

Only one count was recorded for this clone. This specimen includes other DNA sequences encoding the same CDR3. The rearrangement uses TRBV10-3 and TRBJ2-7; D may match TRBD1 or TRBD2 (5 bases each). CDR3 length equals 14 residues. V dropped 3 bases and J dropped 2 bases, with 11 bases sitting between them. Looked up from germline, CDR1 is ENHRY and CDR2 is SYGVKD. The DNA for the CDR3 is TGTGCCATCAGTGAAGGGGACGGTCCCTACGAGCAGTACTTC. It translates to CAISEGDGPYEQYF.